This T cell receptor beta chain was captured by sequencing in a study of T-cell reconstitution after alpha-beta-depleted transplantation in children. The authors prepared the TCRbeta library with unique molecular identifiers. From the PCR reads, TCRdb called clonotypes with MiXCR, one entry per CDR3 protein. The repertoire holds more than 60,000 distinct CDR3 sequences, with more than 5.5% as singletons. This clonotype was seen more than once but under ten times. The CDR3 is made up of 14 amino acids. Germline assignment: CDR1 LNHDA and CDR2 SQIVND (reference sequence). Trimming cost V 9 bases and J 8 bases, with 22 bases left between them.

The TCR originated in a human donor who donated a stem cell graft to a child with acute lymphoblastic leukemia. The chain carries TRBV19 and TRBJ1-2; TRBD1 might be the D (5 bases). Sequencing used PBMCs from the stem cell graft donor, obtained from the stem cell graft. The CDR3 sequence: CASRDAGPLRGYTF. In DNA, the CDR3 is TGTGCCAGCAGGGACGCGGGCCCGCTTCGAGGCTACACCTTC.